The rows below give T cell receptor beta chains drawn from one sample of a study of cytomegalovirus exposure and HLA in healthy donors. The data were produced by immunoSEQ multiplex PCR, yet TCRdb's version contains in-frame clones alone and is incomplete. The sample shows under 150,000 clones, about three quarters of them seen only once. Material: PBMCs. These receptor sequences come from a female donor in good health and CMV-seropositive. Each CDR3 is given with its conserved first and last residue. Fields, in order: D gene, V gene, J gene, clone size, CDR3 DNA, CDR3 protein. A D gene is named only where the DNA matches it firmly. Clone size is given for some rows only: seen once, a few or many times, or a class if the clone is expanded.

>-|TRBV29-1|TRBJ2-1|-
TGCAGCGTTGAAGGAACCGGGTGGGATGAGCAGTTCTTC
CSVEGTGWDEQFF
>TRBD1|TRBV6-5|TRBJ2-7|-
TGTGCCAGCAGGAGGGGACAGGGGAGCTCCTACGAGCAGTACTTC
CASRRGQGSSYEQYF
>-|TRBV27|TRBJ1-6|-
TGTGCCAGCAGTTTAAGAGGTGGGAATTCACCCCTCCACTTT
CASSLRGGNSPLHF
>-|TRBV7-9|TRBJ2-3|-
TGTGCCAGCAGCTTAAGTAAGACGACAAGCACAGATACGCAGTATTTT
CASSLSKTTSTDTQYF
>TRBD2|TRBV28|TRBJ2-5|few
TGTGCCAGCAGACTGAGCGGGGCGGAGACCCAGTACTTC
CASRLSGAETQYF
>TRBD1|TRBV15|TRBJ1-4|few
TGTGCCACCAGCAGCCCGGGACAGGGAGTAACTAATGAAAAACTGTTTTTT
CATSSPGQGVTNEKLFF
>TRBD2|TRBV5-6|TRBJ2-7|-
TGTGCCAGCAGCTTGGTTGCCGGGGGGAGTTCCTACGAGCAGTACTTC
CASSLVAGGSSYEQYF
>TRBD1|TRBV19|TRBJ1-3|-
TGTGCCAGTTCCGGGACAGCCTCTGGAAACACCATATATTTT
CASSGTASGNTIYF
>-|TRBV6-6|TRBJ2-6|-
TGTGCCGAGGCGGGTGGGGCCAACGTCCTGACTTTC
CAEAGGANVLTF
>TRBD2|TRBV6-5|TRBJ2-2|-
TGTGCCAGCAGGCTAGCGGGGGACACCGGGGAGCTGTTTTTT
CASRLAGDTGELFF
>-|TRBV7-9|TRBJ1-1|few
TGTGCCAGCAGCTTAGAAGGGGCCACTGAAGCTTTCTTT
CASSLEGATEAFF
>TRBD2|TRBV13|TRBJ2-5|-
TGTGCCAGCCTCCGACTAGCGGCGCAAGAGACCCAGTACTTC
CASLRLAAQETQYF
>-|TRBV30|TRBJ1-4|-
TGTGCCTGGAGTAGGCGGGATAATGAAAAACTGTTTTTT
CAWSRRDNEKLFF
>TRBD1|TRBV5-4|TRBJ1-3|-
TGTGCCAGCAGCTTTGACAGGGAGGACACCATATATTTT
CASSFDREDTIYF
>-|TRBV12-1|TRBJ1-1|-
TGTGCCAGCAGCTCCCCGGACAGGGCCACTGAAGCTTTCTTT
CASSSPDRATEAFF
>-|TRBV6-6|TRBJ2-2|few
TGTGCCAGCGAACAGGCGAACACCGGGGAGCTGTTTTTT
CASEQANTGELFF
>-|TRBV30|TRBJ1-1|-
TGTGCCTGGAGTATACAGGGGAACACTGAAGCTTTCTTT
CAWSIQGNTEAFF
>TRBD2|TRBV5-6|TRBJ2-3|-
TGTGCCAGCAGCTCCCTCGAACTAGCGGGGGGCACAGATACGCAGTATTTT
CASSSLELAGGTDTQYF
>TRBD2|TRBV7-7|TRBJ2-3|-
TGTGCCAGCAGCTTAGGGACTAGCGCAGATACGCAGTATTTT
CASSLGTSADTQYF
>-|TRBV4-1|TRBJ1-1|-
TGCGCCAGCAGCCAAGCTAAGCGAGAAGCTTTCTTT
CASSQAKREAFF
>TRBD1|TRBV28|TRBJ1-4|-
TGTGCCAGCAGTGTCACCGGGACAGATGAAAAACTGTTTTTT
CASSVTGTDEKLFF
>-|TRBV5-6|TRBJ2-1|few
TGTGCCAGCAGCCTCTTTTCAACTAACTACAATGAGCAGTTCTTC
CASSLFSTNYNEQFF
>-|TRBV6-1|TRBJ2-7|-
TGTGCCAGCAGTGATACAGGTGACTCCTACGAGCAGTACTTC
CASSDTGDSYEQYF
>-|TRBV28|TRBJ1-6|few
TGTGCCAGCAGTTTAGAACAGGAAAATTCACCCCTCCACTTT
CASSLEQENSPLHF
>-|TRBV27|TRBJ2-2|-
TGTGCCAGCAGTTTACTGCGGGACGGCACCGGGGAGCTGTTTTTT
CASSLLRDGTGELFF
>TRBD1|TRBV10-3|TRBJ2-5|once
TGTGCCAGCCGGGACAGGAACCACCAAGAGACCCAGTACTTC
CASRDRNHQETQYF
>-|TRBV27|TRBJ1-1|-
TGTGCCAGCAGGCGGACAGCGAACACTGAAGCTTTCTTT
CASRRTANTEAFF
>TRBD1|TRBV5-1|TRBJ2-5|-
TGCGCCAGCAGCATGGAAGGGGGCAGGGAGACCCAGTACTTC
CASSMEGGRETQYF
>-|TRBV9|TRBJ2-7|once
TGTGCCAGCAGCGTATTAGAGGGATCCTACGAGCAGTACTTC
CASSVLEGSYEQYF
>-|TRBV25-1|TRBJ2-6|-
TGTGCCAGCAGTGTGGGGAGTGGCGGGGCCAACGTCCTGACTTTC
CASSVGSGGANVLTF
>-|TRBV19|TRBJ2-5|-
TGTGCCAGTAACGCGCTGGGAGGCGAGACCCAGTACTTC
CASNALGGETQYF
>-|TRBV12-5|TRBJ1-2|-
TGTGCTAGTGGTCCCCGTGAGGGCCTCTATGGCTACACCTTC
CASGPREGLYGYTF
>TRBD2|TRBV15|TRBJ2-2|few
TGTGCCACCAGGCCGGGACTAGCGGGTAAAGGGTCCGGGGAGCTGTTTTTT
CATRPGLAGKGSGELFF
>TRBD1|TRBV7-7|TRBJ2-1|-
TGTGCCAGCAGTGCTGGGACAGGGAACAATGAGCAGTTCTTC
CASSAGTGNNEQFF
>-|TRBV4-1|TRBJ2-2|once
TGCGCCAGCAGCCAAGAGCAGGGCGTTGTCCCCGGGGAGCTGTTTTTT
CASSQEQGVVPGELFF
>TRBD2|TRBV4-2|TRBJ2-7|-
TGTGCCAGCAGCCAAGAAGGTAGCGGGACATTGTACGAGCAGTACTTC
CASSQEGSGTLYEQYF
>-|TRBV6-1|TRBJ2-3|-
TGTGCCAGCAGTGAAGGCGGCTCCACAGATACGCAGTATTTT
CASSEGGSTDTQYF
>TRBD1|TRBV19|TRBJ2-7|-
TGTGCCAGTAGTACCCCAACAGGGGTAAAACCCTACGAGCAGTACTTC
CASSTPTGVKPYEQYF
>-|TRBV5-5|TRBJ2-1|few
TGTGCCAGCAGCTTGTCAGTGGGAGTGGCCTACAATGAGCAGTTCTTC
CASSLSVGVAYNEQFF
>-|TRBV7-2|TRBJ1-3|-
TGTGCCAGCAGCTTAGTGGGGGGCTCTGGAAACACCATATATTTT
CASSLVGGSGNTIYF
>TRBD1|TRBV7-2|TRBJ1-1|-
TGTGCCAGCAGTTCCTGGGACAGGGGCCACACTGAAGCTTTCTTT
CASSSWDRGHTEAFF